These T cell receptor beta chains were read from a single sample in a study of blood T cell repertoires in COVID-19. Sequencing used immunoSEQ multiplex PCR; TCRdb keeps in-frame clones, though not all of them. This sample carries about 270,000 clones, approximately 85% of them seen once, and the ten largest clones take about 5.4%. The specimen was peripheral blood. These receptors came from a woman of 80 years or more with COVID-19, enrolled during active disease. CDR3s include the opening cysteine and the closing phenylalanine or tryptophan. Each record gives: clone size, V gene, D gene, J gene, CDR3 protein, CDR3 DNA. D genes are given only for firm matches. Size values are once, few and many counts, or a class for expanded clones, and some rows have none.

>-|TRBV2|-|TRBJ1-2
CASRGTSATLNGYTF
TGTGCCAGCAGGGGGACATCGGCCACCCTAAATGGCTACACCTTC
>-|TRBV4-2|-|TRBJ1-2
CASSQDTGQLGTGYGYTF
TGTGCCAGCAGCCAGGATACGGGACAACTCGGTACGGGCTATGGCTACACCTTC
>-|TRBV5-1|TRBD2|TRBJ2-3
CASSLGASGYTDTQYF
TGCGCCAGCAGCCTAGGGGCTAGCGGCTACACAGATACGCAGTATTTT
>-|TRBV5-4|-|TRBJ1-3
CASSQERGSSGNTIYF
TGTGCCAGCAGCCAAGAGCGTGGGAGCTCTGGAAACACCATATATTTT
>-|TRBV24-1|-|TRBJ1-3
CATSDSRGTGNTIYF
TGTGCCACCAGTGATTCCAGGGGTACAGGAAACACCATATATTTT
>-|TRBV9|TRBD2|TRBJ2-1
CASSVAGVSGGAYEQFF
TGTGCCAGCAGCGTAGCTGGTGTTAGCGGGGGGGCCTATGAGCAGTTCTTC
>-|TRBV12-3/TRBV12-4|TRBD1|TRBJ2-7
CASSKGTGWGQYF
TGTGCCAGCAGTAAGGGGACAGGCTGGGGGCAGTACTTC
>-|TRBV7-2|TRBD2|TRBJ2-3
CASSLGLASSTQYF
TGTGCCAGCAGCCTCGGACTAGCGTCAAGTACGCAGTATTTT
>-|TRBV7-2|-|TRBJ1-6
CASSLAGVASPLHF
TGTGCCAGCAGCTTGGCAGGGGTGGCTTCACCCCTCCACTTT
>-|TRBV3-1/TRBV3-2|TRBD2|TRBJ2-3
CASSSSSGGAGDTQYF
TGTGCCAGCAGCTCCTCTAGCGGGGGGGCCGGAGATACGCAGTATTTT
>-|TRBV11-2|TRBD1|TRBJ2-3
CASSWTGRISSTDTQYF
TGTGCCAGCAGCTGGACAGGGCGAATATCTAGCACAGATACGCAGTATTTT
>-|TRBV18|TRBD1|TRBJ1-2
CASSPTGVGDYGYTF
TGTGCCAGCTCACCCACAGGGGTTGGTGACTATGGCTACACCTTC
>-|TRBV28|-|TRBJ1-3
CASKGNEGGAIGNTIYF
TGTGCCAGCAAGGGGAACGAGGGGGGGGCTATTGGAAACACCATATATTTT
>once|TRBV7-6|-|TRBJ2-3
CASTIGGGYTDTQYF
TGTGCCAGCACCATAGGGGGGGGATACACAGATACGCAGTATTTT